These T cell receptor beta chains were read from a single sample in a study of cytomegalovirus exposure and HLA in healthy donors. TCRdb keeps only in-frame clones here, not all; method: immunoSEQ multiplex PCR. The table lists under 400,000 clones, 88% of them singletons. Sample: PBMCs. The origin of the receptors is a man aged 25 to 40 in good health and CMV-seronegative. The CDR3 runs from the conserved cysteine through the conserved F or W. The order of the fields is CDR3 length, V gene, clone size, D gene, J gene, CDR3 protein, CDR3 DNA. A D gene is named only where the DNA matches it firmly. Size is omitted from some rows. Given values are once, few, many or a class for expanded clones.

length: 14
V: TRBV7-9
size: NA
D: TRBD2
J: TRBJ2-1
CDR3: CASSSETSGAEQFF
DNA: TGTGCCAGCAGCTCGGAGACTAGCGGGGCTGAGCAGTTCTTC

length: 14
V: TRBV5-1
size: once
D: NA
J: TRBJ1-1
CDR3: CASSLGSVNTEAFF
DNA: TGCGCCAGCAGCTTGGGATCAGTGAACACTGAAGCTTTCTTT

length: 14
V: TRBV6-5
size: NA
D: NA
J: TRBJ1-1
CDR3: CASSSPGLNTEAFF
DNA: TGTGCCAGCAGTTCCCCGGGACTTAACACTGAAGCTTTCTTT

length: 15
V: TRBV6-1
size: NA
D: TRBD1
J: TRBJ2-7
CDR3: CASSEALLSGGREDF
DNA: TGTGCCAGCAGTGAAGCGCTTTTGTCAGGGGGCAGGGAGGACTTC

length: 13
V: TRBV10-3
size: NA
D: NA
J: TRBJ1-1
CDR3: CAISGTPDTEAFF
DNA: TGTGCCATCAGCGGGACACCGGACACTGAAGCTTTCTTT

length: 15
V: TRBV6-6
size: NA
D: TRBD1
J: TRBJ1-3
CDR3: CASSYWDSSGNTIYF
DNA: TGTGCCAGCAGTTACTGGGACAGCTCTGGAAACACCATATATTTT

length: 15
V: TRBV9
size: NA
D: TRBD1
J: TRBJ1-1
CDR3: CASSVLQGVNTEAFF
DNA: TGTGCCAGCAGCGTACTCCAGGGGGTGAACACTGAAGCTTTCTTT

length: 14
V: TRBV9
size: NA
D: NA
J: TRBJ1-3
CDR3: CASSSRRGFDTIYF
DNA: TGTGCCAGCAGCTCAAGAAGGGGATTCGACACCATATATTTT

length: 17
V: TRBV19
size: NA
D: TRBD1
J: TRBJ1-5
CDR3: CASRELSGTGLYQPQHF
DNA: TGTGCCAGTAGAGAACTATCCGGGACAGGGTTATACCAGCCCCAGCATTTT

length: 15
V: TRBV4-1
size: NA
D: NA
J: TRBJ2-7
CDR3: CASSQVTQGRNEQYF
DNA: TGCGCCAGCAGCCAAGTTACTCAGGGTAGGAACGAGCAGTACTTC

length: 14
V: TRBV10-1
size: NA
D: NA
J: TRBJ1-1
CDR3: CASSTGTKNTEAFF
DNA: TGCGCCAGCAGCACCGGGACAAAGAACACTGAAGCTTTCTTT

length: 15
V: TRBV4-3
size: NA
D: TRBD1
J: TRBJ2-7
CDR3: CASSQIMGQESEQYF
DNA: TGCGCCAGCAGCCAAATTATGGGACAGGAGAGCGAGCAGTACTTC

length: 13
V: TRBV6-5
size: NA
D: NA
J: TRBJ2-3
CDR3: CASSLTSTDTQYF
DNA: TGTGCCAGCAGTTTAACTAGCACAGATACGCAGTATTTT

length: 15
V: TRBV6-5
size: NA
D: NA
J: TRBJ2-1
CDR3: CASSSRQTPYNEQFF
DNA: TGTGCCAGCAGTTCCAGACAGACCCCCTACAATGAGCAGTTCTTC

length: 15
V: TRBV5-5
size: NA
D: NA
J: TRBJ1-5
CDR3: CASSAVSSGNQPQHF
DNA: TGTGCCAGCAGTGCCGTTTCTTCCGGGAATCAGCCCCAGCATTTT

length: 15
V: TRBV6-1
size: NA
D: NA
J: TRBJ2-3
CDR3: CASSERGPPTDTQYF
DNA: TGTGCCAGCAGTGAACGAGGGCCACCCACAGATACGCAGTATTTT

length: 15
V: TRBV7-2
size: NA
D: TRBD1
J: TRBJ2-5
CDR3: CASSSWTGLQETQYF
DNA: TGTGCCAGCAGCTCTTGGACAGGGCTCCAAGAGACCCAGTACTTC

length: 13
V: TRBV7-2
size: once
D: NA
J: TRBJ2-3
CDR3: CASRYGGTNTQYF
DNA: TGTGCCAGCAGGTATGGAGGGACCAATACGCAGTATTTT

length: 13
V: TRBV10-3
size: NA
D: TRBD1
J: TRBJ2-1
CDR3: CATSGTAYNEQFF
DNA: TGTGCCACCTCCGGGACAGCGTACAATGAGCAGTTCTTC

length: 14
V: TRBV10-2
size: NA
D: TRBD1
J: TRBJ2-7
CDR3: CASSEDREVDEQYF
DNA: TGCGCCAGCAGCGAAGACAGGGAAGTCGACGAGCAGTACTTC

length: 14
V: TRBV5-4
size: NA
D: TRBD1
J: TRBJ1-6
CDR3: CASSRGGTGSPLHF
DNA: TGTGCCAGCAGCCGAGGGGGGACAGGATCACCCCTCCACTTT

length: 15
V: TRBV28
size: few
D: NA
J: TRBJ1-6
CDR3: CASSLWKGRDSPLHF
DNA: TGTGCCAGCAGTTTATGGAAGGGGAGGGATTCACCCCTCCACTTT

length: 16
V: TRBV15
size: once
D: NA
J: TRBJ1-1
CDR3: CATSRDAGFGITEAFF
DNA: TGTGCCACCAGCAGAGATGCGGGGTTCGGTATCACTGAAGCTTTCTTT

length: 14
V: TRBV12-5
size: NA
D: TRBD1
J: TRBJ1-2
CDR3: CASGATLQGSGYTF
DNA: TGTGCTAGTGGTGCAACCTTACAGGGGTCTGGCTACACCTTC

length: 16
V: TRBV11-3
size: NA
D: NA
J: TRBJ2-1
CDR3: CASSLDVSQGYNEQFF
DNA: TGTGCCAGCAGCTTGGATGTTTCTCAGGGGTACAATGAGCAGTTCTTC

length: 14
V: TRBV5-4
size: NA
D: TRBD1
J: TRBJ2-5
CDR3: CASSWTGTEETQYF
DNA: TGTGCCAGCAGTTGGACAGGTACGGAAGAGACCCAGTACTTC

length: 12
V: TRBV15
size: few
D: NA
J: TRBJ1-5
CDR3: CATSRDSWPQHF
DNA: TGTGCCACCAGCAGAGACTCCTGGCCCCAGCATTTT

length: 13
V: TRBV9
size: NA
D: NA
J: TRBJ1-1
CDR3: CASTLVENTEAFF
DNA: TGTGCCAGCACCTTAGTTGAGAACACTGAAGCTTTCTTT

length: 13
V: TRBV5-5
size: NA
D: NA
J: TRBJ1-2
CDR3: CASSLRGLGGYTF
DNA: TGTGCCAGCAGCTTACGAGGGCTCGGCGGCTACACCTTC

length: 13
V: TRBV6-5
size: NA
D: NA
J: TRBJ2-7
CDR3: CASSYSPSGEQYF
DNA: TGTGCCAGCAGTTACTCGCCTAGTGGCGAGCAGTACTTC

length: 15
V: TRBV4-3
size: NA
D: TRBD1
J: TRBJ1-3
CDR3: CASSRSRGQGNTIYF
DNA: TGCGCCAGCAGCCGGTCGAGGGGGCAGGGAAACACCATATATTTT

length: 16
V: TRBV5-1
size: NA
D: TRBD1
J: TRBJ1-1
CDR3: CASSLARDRVNTEAFF
DNA: TGCGCCAGCAGCTTGGCCCGGGACAGGGTGAACACTGAAGCTTTCTTT

length: 14
V: TRBV9
size: NA
D: TRBD1
J: TRBJ1-4
CDR3: CASSVQGADEKLFF
DNA: TGTGCCAGCAGCGTTCAGGGGGCTGATGAAAAACTGTTTTTT

length: 14
V: TRBV4-3
size: NA
D: TRBD1
J: TRBJ1-6
CDR3: CASRYGTVNSPLHF
DNA: TGCGCCAGCAGATACGGGACAGTTAATTCACCCCTCCACTTT

length: 13
V: TRBV14
size: NA
D: NA
J: TRBJ2-7
CDR3: CASSQSQSYEQYF
DNA: TGTGCCAGCAGCCAATCACAGAGCTACGAGCAGTACTTC

length: 11
V: TRBV6-5
size: NA
D: NA
J: TRBJ2-3
CDR3: CASKQGDTQYF
DNA: TGTGCCAGCAAGCAGGGAGATACGCAGTATTTT

length: 16
V: TRBV11-3
size: NA
D: TRBD1
J: TRBJ2-2
CDR3: CASSLGGGRYTGELFF
DNA: TGTGCCAGCAGCTTAGGAGGGGGCCGTTACACCGGGGAGCTGTTTTTT

length: 15
V: TRBV7-8
size: once
D: NA
J: TRBJ2-7
CDR3: CASSQSLAPPYEQYF
DNA: TGTGCCAGCAGCCAAAGCTTAGCGCCTCCCTACGAGCAGTACTTC

length: 13
V: TRBV6-6
size: NA
D: NA
J: TRBJ2-5
CDR3: CASSYQGGETQYF
DNA: TGTGCCAGCAGTTACCAGGGCGGAGAGACCCAGTACTTC

length: 19
V: TRBV4-3
size: NA
D: TRBD2
J: TRBJ2-2
CDR3: CASSQDAFSGGINTGELFF
DNA: TGCGCCAGCAGCCAAGACGCCTTTAGCGGGGGGATAAACACCGGGGAGCTGTTTTTT

length: 17
V: TRBV4-1
size: NA
D: TRBD2
J: TRBJ2-3
CDR3: CASSQDLLAGGRDTQYF
DNA: TGCGCCAGCAGCCAAGATTTACTAGCGGGGGGCAGGGATACGCAGTATTTT

length: 15
V: TRBV5-1
size: NA
D: NA
J: TRBJ1-1
CDR3: CASRTAQRAGTEAFF
DNA: TGCGCCAGCAGAACGGCACAGAGGGCGGGCACTGAAGCTTTCTTT

length: 17
V: TRBV19
size: once
D: TRBD2
J: TRBJ2-1
CDR3: CASSIGGGVNSYNEQFF
DNA: TGTGCCAGTAGTATAGGGGGAGGGGTCAACTCCTACAATGAGCAGTTCTTC

length: 15
V: TRBV11-3
size: NA
D: TRBD1
J: TRBJ2-5
CDR3: CASSLGAGGAETQYF
DNA: TGTGCCAGCAGCTTGGGGGCAGGGGGCGCGGAGACCCAGTACTTC

length: 16
V: TRBV4-3
size: once
D: TRBD2
J: TRBJ2-1
CDR3: CASSHSRDYTNNEQFF
DNA: TGCGCCAGCAGCCATTCCCGGGACTACACAAACAATGAGCAGTTCTTC

length: 16
V: TRBV19
size: NA
D: TRBD1
J: TRBJ1-2
CDR3: CASSIAPRTGNYGYTF
DNA: TGTGCCAGTAGTATAGCCCCTCGGACAGGGAACTATGGCTACACCTTC

length: 16
V: TRBV7-9
size: NA
D: NA
J: TRBJ2-7
CDR3: CASSLVRQNGGDEQYF
DNA: TGTGCCAGCAGCTTAGTTCGACAGAATGGCGGTGACGAGCAGTACTTC

length: 18
V: TRBV19
size: NA
D: TRBD2
J: TRBJ2-3
CDR3: CASSMTAASGGSADTQYF
DNA: TGTGCCAGTAGTATGACCGCGGCAAGCGGGGGATCCGCAGATACGCAGTATTTT

length: 16
V: TRBV6-9
size: NA
D: TRBD1
J: TRBJ1-6
CDR3: CASSYRQGSFDSPLHF
DNA: TGTGCCAGCAGTTATCGACAGGGGAGTTTTGATTCACCCCTCCACTTT

length: 13
V: TRBV11-2
size: NA
D: NA
J: TRBJ1-2
CDR3: CASSFGGGYGYTF
DNA: TGTGCCAGCAGCTTCGGGGGAGGCTATGGCTACACCTTC

length: 17
V: TRBV7-9
size: NA
D: NA
J: TRBJ1-6
CDR3: CASSFTGDSSYNSPLHF
DNA: TGTGCCAGCAGCTTCACAGGTGATAGCTCCTATAATTCACCCCTCCACTTT

length: 15
V: TRBV30
size: NA
D: NA
J: TRBJ1-2
CDR3: CAWSIKPGRGHGYTF
DNA: TGTGCCTGGAGTATCAAGCCCGGGCGGGGCCATGGCTACACCTTC

length: 16
V: TRBV7-9
size: NA
D: NA
J: TRBJ2-5
CDR3: CASSFRGQRGKETQYF
DNA: TGTGCCAGCAGCTTCCGGGGACAAAGGGGGAAAGAGACCCAGTACTTC

length: 13
V: TRBV6-5
size: NA
D: NA
J: TRBJ1-5
CDR3: CASSYPGYQPQHF
DNA: TGTGCCAGCAGTTATCCCGGGTACCAGCCCCAGCATTTT

length: 17
V: TRBV28
size: NA
D: TRBD2
J: TRBJ2-5
CDR3: CASSVGLAGTYQETQYF
DNA: TGTGCCAGCAGTGTCGGGCTAGCGGGGACCTACCAAGAGACCCAGTACTTC